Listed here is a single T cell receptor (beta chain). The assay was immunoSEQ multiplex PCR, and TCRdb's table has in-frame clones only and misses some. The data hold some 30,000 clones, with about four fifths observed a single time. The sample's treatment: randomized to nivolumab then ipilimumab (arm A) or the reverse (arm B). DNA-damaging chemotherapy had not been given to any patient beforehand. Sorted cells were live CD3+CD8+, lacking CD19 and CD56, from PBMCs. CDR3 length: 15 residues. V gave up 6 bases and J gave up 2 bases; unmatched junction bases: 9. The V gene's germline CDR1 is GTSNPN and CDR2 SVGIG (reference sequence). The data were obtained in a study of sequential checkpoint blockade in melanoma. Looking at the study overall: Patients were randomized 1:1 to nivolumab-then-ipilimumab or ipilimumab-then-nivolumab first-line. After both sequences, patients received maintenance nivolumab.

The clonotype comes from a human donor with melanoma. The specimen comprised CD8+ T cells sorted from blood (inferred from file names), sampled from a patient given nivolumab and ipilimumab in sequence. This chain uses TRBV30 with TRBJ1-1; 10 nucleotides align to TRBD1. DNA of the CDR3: TGTGCCTGTAAGGACAGGGGGTTAGGAAACACTGAAGCTTTCTTT. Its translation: CACKDRGLGNTEAFF.